The clone carrying this TCR beta chain was picked up one time. These data originate in a study of blood T cell repertoires in COVID-19. Study at large: T cells, B-cell-depleted T cells, or PBMCs supplied cDNA or gDNA.

CDR1 and CDR2 from the germline V gene are SNHLY and FYNNEI. This CDR3 has 13 amino acids. With V trimmed by 0 bases and J by 6 bases, 2 bases remained unmatched. Participants, roughly 18 to 90 years old, spanned 25 or so US areas. Allocation to cohorts depended on clinical history reported by the participants. Method: immunoSEQ multiplex PCR; TCRdb's copy keeps in-frame clones and lacks some. The table lists 230,000 or so clones, 70% to 90% of them singletons. This chain links TRBV2 with TRBJ2-7; 7 bases fit TRBD2. Sequencing used PBMCs or T cells enriched from blood (not recorded which). The sequence was obtained from a woman aged 50 to 60 who had been exposed to COVID-19. CDR3 nucleotides: TGTGCCAGCAGTGAAGCCCCGGGGGGCGAGCAGTACTTC. Amino acid sequence: CASSEAPGGEQYF.